This T cell receptor beta chain was retrieved from a study of T cells in Graves' hyperthyroidism and ophthalmopathy. Broader study findings: Expanded thyroid clonotypes (above 0.001) were mostly also found in blood. Through a model of 13 V-J features, ophthalmopathy was separated from stable hyperthyroidism.

Thyroid ultrasound, orbital computed tomography, clinical symptoms, and serum thyroxine and TRAb underpinned diagnoses. PBMCs were obtained from 9 to 10 ml fresh peripheral blood. Germline CDR1 is ENHRY and CDR2 is SYGVKD. The V and J ends lost 6 bases and 3 bases respectively, with 15 bases between them. This CDR3 is built from 14 residues. Amplified regions were TCR beta CDR3 sequences from RNA transcripts. The HTBI primer set drove a first-round RT-PCR of the TCR CDR3. TCRdb used MiXCR to reprocess the multiplex PCR reads, holding one entry per CDR3 protein. Here the sample spans about 570,000 distinct CDR3 sequences, 11% to 15% being singletons. As regards this clonotype: Its specificity is unknown.

Sequencing was done on a sample of blood. This TCR was sampled from a woman aged 40 to 50 with Graves' hyperthyroidism. J is TRBJ2-7 and V is TRBV10-3, with a possible D match to TRBD1 (6 bases). The CDR3 sequence: CAISNRDTRYEQYF. For the CDR3, the DNA is TGTGCCATCAGCAACCGGGACACCCGCTACGAGCAGTACTTC.